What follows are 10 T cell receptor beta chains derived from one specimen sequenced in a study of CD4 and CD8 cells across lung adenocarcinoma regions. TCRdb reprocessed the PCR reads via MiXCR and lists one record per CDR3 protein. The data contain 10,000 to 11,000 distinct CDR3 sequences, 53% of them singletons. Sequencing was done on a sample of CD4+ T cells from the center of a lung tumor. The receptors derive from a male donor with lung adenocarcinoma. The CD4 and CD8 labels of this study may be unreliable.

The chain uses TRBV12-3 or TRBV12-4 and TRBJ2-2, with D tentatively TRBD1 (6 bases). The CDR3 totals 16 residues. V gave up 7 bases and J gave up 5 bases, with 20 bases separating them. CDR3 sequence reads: CASNQGSPLPTGELFF. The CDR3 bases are TGTGCCAGCAATCAGGGGTCCCCACTCCCGACCGGGGAGCTGTTTTTT.

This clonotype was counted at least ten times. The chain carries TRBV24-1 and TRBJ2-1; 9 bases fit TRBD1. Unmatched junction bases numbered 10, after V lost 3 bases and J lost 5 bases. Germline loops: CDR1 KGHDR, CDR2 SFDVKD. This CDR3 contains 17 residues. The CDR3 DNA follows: TGTGCCACCAGTGATCCCGGGACAGGGAAATACAACAATGAGCAGTTCTTC. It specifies CATSDPGTGKYNNEQFF.

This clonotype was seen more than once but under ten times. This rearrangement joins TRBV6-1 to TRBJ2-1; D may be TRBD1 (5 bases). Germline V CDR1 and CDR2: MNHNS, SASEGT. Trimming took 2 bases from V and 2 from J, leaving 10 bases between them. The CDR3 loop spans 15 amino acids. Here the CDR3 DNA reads TGTGCCAGCAGTGAATTTAGGGGCCCCTACAATGAGCAGTTCTTC. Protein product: CASSEFRGPYNEQFF.

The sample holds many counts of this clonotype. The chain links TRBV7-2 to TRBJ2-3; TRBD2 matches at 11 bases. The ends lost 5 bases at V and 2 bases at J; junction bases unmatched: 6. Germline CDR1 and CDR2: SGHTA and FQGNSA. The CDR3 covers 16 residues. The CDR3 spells CASSSRLAGPTDTQYF. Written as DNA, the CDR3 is TGTGCCAGCAGCAGCCGACTAGCGGGGCCCACAGATACGCAGTATTTT.

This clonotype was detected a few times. CDR3 nucleotide sequence: TGTGCCAGCAGCTTAGTACAGGGCGCCAAAAACATTCAGTACTTC. It codes for CASSLVQGAKNIQYF. The chain uses TRBV7-8 and TRBJ2-4; possibly TRBD1 for D (6 bases). Trimming took 1 base from V and 1 from J, leaving 8 bases between them. Per germline, CDR1 SGHVS and CDR2 FQNEAQ. This CDR3 has 15 amino acids.

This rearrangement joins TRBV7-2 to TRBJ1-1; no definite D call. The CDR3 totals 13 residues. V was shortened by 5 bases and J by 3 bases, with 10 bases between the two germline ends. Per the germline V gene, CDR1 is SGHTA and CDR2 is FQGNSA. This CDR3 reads CASSAGSYTEAFF. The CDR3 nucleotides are TGTGCCAGCAGCGCCGGAAGCTACACTGAAGCTTTCTTT.

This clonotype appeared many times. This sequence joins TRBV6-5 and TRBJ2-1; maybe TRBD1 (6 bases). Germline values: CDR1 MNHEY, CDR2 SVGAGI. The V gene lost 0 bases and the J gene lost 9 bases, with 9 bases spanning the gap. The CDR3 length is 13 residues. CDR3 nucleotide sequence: TGTGCCAGCAGTTACTCCCAGGGGCTTGAGCAGTTCTTC. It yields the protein CASSYSQGLEQFF.

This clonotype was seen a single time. The CDR3 coding sequence is TGTGCCATCAGTGTGGCTCCTAACTATGGCTACACCTTC. It translates to CAISVAPNYGYTF. The V and J genes are TRBV10-3 and TRBJ1-2; D call uncertain. Germline V lookup: CDR1 ENHRY, CDR2 SYGVKD. The CDR3 contains 13 residues. Trimming left V 4 bases short and J 0 bases short, with 6 bases between.

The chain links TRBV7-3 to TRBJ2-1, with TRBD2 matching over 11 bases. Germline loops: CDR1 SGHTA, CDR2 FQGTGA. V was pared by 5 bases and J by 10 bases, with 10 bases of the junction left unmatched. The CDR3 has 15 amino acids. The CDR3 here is CASSPMTSGVGEQFF. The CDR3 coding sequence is TGTGCCAGCAGCCCGATGACTAGCGGGGTGGGGGAGCAGTTCTTC.

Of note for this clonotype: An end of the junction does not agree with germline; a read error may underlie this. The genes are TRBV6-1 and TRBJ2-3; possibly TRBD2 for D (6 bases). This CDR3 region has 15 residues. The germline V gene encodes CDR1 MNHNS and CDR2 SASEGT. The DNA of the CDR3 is TGTGCCAGGGGCCCCCAGGCCGGGAGCACAGAGACGCAGTATTTT. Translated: CARGPQAGSTETQYF.